These 19 T cell receptor beta chains were sequenced from one sample in a study of shared clonotypes between healthy human individuals. Generated by immunoSEQ multiplex PCR, the TCRdb table keeps only in-frame clones and is missing some. Among about 2 million clones listed, 85% to 95% were seen once. Sequenced material: naive CD4+ T cells sorted from blood. Subset indicated: CD45RA+ positively selected. These receptors were collected from a man between 18 and 29 years old in good health.

The chain employs TRBV27 and TRBJ1-6, with D possibly being TRBD1 (6 bases). The V gene lost 8 bases and the J gene lost 0 bases, with 8 bases spanning the gap. Germline assignment: CDR1 MNHEY and CDR2 SMNVEV (reference sequence). This CDR3 is built from 14 residues. CDR3 bases: TGTGCCAGCCGGACAGTCTCCTATAATTCACCCCTCCACTTT. Translated, it gives CASRTVSYNSPLHF.

V and J are TRBV5-1 and TRBJ2-2; D possibly corresponds to TRBD1 (6 bases). V lost 5 bases and J 1 base, leaving 9 bases between the germline ends. Germline loops: CDR1 SGHRS, CDR2 YFSETQ. The CDR3 runs 14 residues. The CDR3 nucleotides read TGCGCCAGCAGACCGGACAGGAACACCGGGGAGCTGTTTTTT. Translating it yields CASRPDRNTGELFF. The complete variable domain, with remaining parts taken from reference TRBV5-1 and TRBJ2-2, reads KAGVTQTPRYLIKTRGQQVTLSCSPISGHRSVSWYQQTPGQGLQFLFEYFSETQRNKGNFPGRFSGRQFSNSRSEMNVSTLELGDSALYLCASRPDRNTGELFFGEGSRLTVL.

This clone occurred once. The rearrangement uses TRBV2 and TRBJ2-7; tentative D call: TRBD2 (5 bases). The germline V and J ends were trimmed by 8 bases and 4 bases, with 15 bases remaining between them. The CDR3 spans 13 residues. CDR1 is SNHLY, CDR2 FYNNEI, per germline. CDR3 sequence reads: CASLSGKGYEQYF. DNA of the CDR3: TGTGCCAGCCTATCGGGGAAAGGATACGAGCAGTACTTC.

The chain recombines TRBV9 with TRBJ1-6; the D gene is possibly TRBD1 (6 bases). V lost 7 bases and J 11 bases, leaving 16 bases between the germline ends. Per germline, CDR1 SGDLS and CDR2 YYNGEE. This CDR3 is 13 amino acids long. The CDR3 sequence is CASGQSGETPLHF. CDR3 coding DNA: TGTGCCAGCGGCCAATCAGGGGAGACACCCCTCCACTTT.

The V call is TRBV12-5, the J call TRBJ2-3; tentatively, D is TRBD1 (6 bases). Germline CDR1 LGHNT, CDR2 FRNRAP. The CDR3 has 15 residues. The V end was cut by 8 bases, the J end by 0 bases, with 15 bases between. The CDR3, as DNA: TGTGCTAGTAACGCCAGGGGCCCTAGCACAGATACGCAGTATTTT. Amino acids: CASNARGPSTDTQYF.

This sequence joins TRBV29-1 and TRBJ1-3; tentative D call: TRBD1 (5 bases). This CDR3 has 15 residues. V shed 6 bases and J shed 3 bases, with 18 bases lying between them. In germline, CDR1 is SQVTM, CDR2 ANQGSEA. Written as DNA, the CDR3 is TGCAGCGTAGTGTCCTGGGCAGGGTATGGAAACACCATATATTTT. Translated: CSVVSWAGYGNTIYF.

This rearrangement joins TRBV25-1 to TRBJ1-2; D possibly corresponds to TRBD1 (5 bases). This CDR3 contains 13 residues. Looked up from germline, CDR1 is MGHDK and CDR2 is SYGVNS. Trimming cost V 3 bases and J 4 bases, with 9 bases left between them. The CDR3 reads CASSEGGVYGYTF. In DNA, the CDR3 is TGTGCCAGCAGTGAGGGGGGGGTCTATGGCTACACCTTC.

V usage is TRBV7-2 and J usage is TRBJ1-2; D remains unclear. The CDR3 has 13 residues. Germline CDR1 SGHTA, CDR2 FQGNSA. Trimming removed 2 bases from V and 3 bases from J, with 7 bases in between. The CDR3 nucleotides are TGTGCCAGCAGCTTAACGACGGACTATGGCTACACCTTC. Translated, it gives CASSLTTDYGYTF.

This sequence joins TRBV7-2 and TRBJ2-7, with D perhaps assigned TRBD1 or TRBD2 (9 bases each). CDR3 length: 15 amino acids. The germline CDR1 and CDR2 sequences are SGHTA and FQGNSA. The ends were cut back, 5 bases at V and 2 bases at J, with 16 bases in the middle. CDR3 protein: CASSPSGTGTYEQYF. CDR3 nucleotide sequence: TGTGCCAGCAGCCCTAGCGGGACAGGGACCTACGAGCAGTACTTC.

V gene TRBV27 combines with J gene TRBJ1-1; the D gene is possibly TRBD1 (6 bases). Germline loops: CDR1 MNHEY, CDR2 SMNVEV (reference sequence). V lost 6 bases to trimming and J lost 6 bases, with 23 bases between them. The CDR3 is 16 amino acids. The CDR3 sequence is CASRAMDRGLMAEAFF. CDR3 nucleotides: TGTGCCAGCAGGGCCATGGACAGAGGGTTGATGGCTGAAGCTTTCTTT.

This clone was observed once. V usage is TRBV2 and J usage is TRBJ2-7; possible D gene TRBD2, 6 bases. V lost 7 bases and J 9 bases, leaving 19 bases between the germline ends. The CDR3 spans 13 residues. Per the germline V gene, CDR1 is SNHLY and CDR2 is FYNNEI. Written as DNA, the CDR3 is TGTGCCAGCACCTACAGCCCTAGCGAGAGGCAGTACTTC. Translated, it gives CASTYSPSERQYF.

This chain uses TRBV19 with TRBJ2-2; no reliable D call. Trimming cost V 4 bases and J 1 base, with 7 bases left between them. The CDR3 loop spans 14 amino acids. Germline V gives CDR1 LNHDA, CDR2 SQIVND (reference sequence). The CDR3 coding sequence is TGTGCCAGTAGTACTAACAGGAACACCGGGGAGCTGTTTTTT. Its translation is CASSTNRNTGELFF.

As for this clone: Other DNA sequences within the sample encode an identical CDR3. The chain carries TRBV18 and TRBJ2-5; 9 nucleotides align to TRBD1. Germline CDR1 reads KGHSH; CDR2 reads LQKENI. The V gene end was trimmed by 3 bases and the J gene end by 4 bases; junction bases not matched to a gene: 3. The CDR3 runs 14 residues. The CDR3 region has the DNA TGTGCCAGCTCACCTGGGACAGGGAGAGAGACCCAGTACTTC. It encodes CASSPGTGRETQYF.

With regard to this clone: This same CDR3 is encoded by further DNA sequences in the sample. V is TRBV10-3 and J is TRBJ2-2, with no clear D. The CDR3 covers 15 residues. Germline-derived CDR1 and CDR2 are ENHRY and SYGVKD. V gave up 0 bases and J gave up 1 base, with 6 bases separating them. This chain's CDR3 is CAISESSGNTGELFF. In DNA, the CDR3 is TGTGCCATCAGTGAGTCATCGGGGAACACCGGGGAGCTGTTTTTT.

The rearrangement links TRBV5-1 to TRBJ1-3; 9 positions match TRBD1. The germline V gene encodes CDR1 SGHRS and CDR2 YFSETQ. The CDR3 is 12 amino acids. The ends lost 1 base at V and 15 bases at J; junction bases unmatched: 5. CDR3 bases: TGCGCCAGCAGCTTGCCGGGACAGGGCCGATATTTT. Translation: CASSLPGQGRYF.

The J gene is TRBJ1-1, the V gene TRBV4-1; 7 nucleotides match TRBD1. Germline V gene lookup returns CDR1 MGHRA and CDR2 YSYEKL. The CDR3 has 18 amino acids. With 4 bases clipped from V and 3 bases from J, the junction kept 17 bases outside the gene matches. The CDR3 loop reads CASSPLGQAKGKDTEAFF. The CDR3 DNA reads TGCGCCAGCAGCCCCTTAGGACAGGCAAAAGGTAAGGACACTGAAGCTTTCTTT.

This chain connects TRBV28 to TRBJ1-4; D unclear. Germline loops: CDR1 MDHEN, CDR2 SYDVKM. CDR3 size: 15 residues. Between the trimmed V and J ends, which lost 4 bases and 0 bases, there was a span of 9 bases. The CDR3 DNA reads TGTGCCAGCAGTTCCCCAGGACCAACTAATGAAAAACTGTTTTTT. Amino acids: CASSSPGPTNEKLFF.

V usage is TRBV2 and J usage is TRBJ2-1, with D possibly being TRBD1 or TRBD2 (6 bases each). The CDR3 has 16 amino acids. V was shortened by 6 bases and J by 5 bases, with 20 bases between the two germline ends. Germline CDR1 and CDR2: SNHLY and FYNNEI. The CDR3: CASSPKGDSYHNEQFF. In nucleotides, the CDR3 is TGTGCCAGCAGCCCAAAGGGGGACTCCTACCACAATGAGCAGTTCTTC. Full variable domain (rest looked up from reference TRBV2 and TRBJ2-1): EPEVTQTPSHQVTQMGQEVILRCVPISNHLYFYWYRQILGQKVEFLVSFYNNEISEKSEIFDDQFSVERPDGSNFTLKIRSTKLEDSAMYFCASSPKGDSYHNEQFFGPGTRLTVL.

The chain has TRBV28 and TRBJ1-5, with 9 bases fitting TRBD1. CDR1 and CDR2 from the germline V gene are MDHEN and SYDVKM. The CDR3 totals 14 residues. The V and J ends lost 6 bases and 7 bases, in that order; junction bases with no gene match: 7. The chain's CDR3 is CASRTGGAGQPQHF. As DNA, the CDR3 is TGTGCCAGCAGAACAGGGGGCGCTGGACAGCCCCAGCATTTT.